Each of the 5 T cell receptor beta chains below was sequenced from the same sample in a study of blood T cell repertoires in COVID-19. The method was immunoSEQ multiplex PCR; TCRdb's version includes in-frame clones alone and lacks a portion of them. The sample holds 190,000 or so clones; around 90% are singletons and the top ten take 2.7%. The material sequenced was peripheral blood. The receptors were gathered from a man in his forties with active or convalescent COVID-19.

The rearrangement links TRBV7-9 to TRBJ1-6, with D unresolved. Germline lookup yields CDR1 SEHNR and CDR2 FQNEAQ (reference sequence). The V gene lost 5 bases and the J gene lost 7 bases, with 12 bases spanning the gap. The CDR3 is made up of 14 amino acids. Written as DNA, the CDR3 is TGTGCCAGCAGCCAAGGTACGGGGAATTCACCCCTCCACTTT. Its protein is CASSQGTGNSPLHF.

The J gene is TRBJ2-3, the V gene TRBV11-2; 12 bases agree with TRBD2. CDR3 length: 15 residues. Trimming cost V 5 bases and J 6 bases; bases outside gene matches: 6. Germline values: CDR1 SGHAT, CDR2 FQNNGV. The CDR3 nucleotides read TGTGCCAGCAGCCAACTAGCGGGGGGCCGCGATACGCAGTATTTT. Amino acid sequence: CASSQLAGGRDTQYF.

The chain has TRBV4-3 and TRBJ1-2, with 7 bases that match TRBD1. From germline, CDR1 is LGHNA and CDR2 YSLEER. The CDR3 covers 16 residues. J lost 2 bases, V lost 1 base, and 7 bases had no gene match. This CDR3 reads CASSQARAQGNYGYTF. The CDR3, as DNA: TGCGCCAGCAGCCAAGCGAGGGCACAGGGGAACTATGGCTACACCTTC.

In DNA form, the CDR3 reads TGTGCCATCCGGCTTGTGACAGGGGGCGACTATGGCTACACCTTC. This encodes CAIRLVTGGDYGYTF. The V call is TRBV7-9, the J call TRBJ1-2; 10 positions match TRBD1. Trimming took 10 bases from V and 3 from J; bases not matched to a gene: 11. This CDR3 has 15 amino acids. Germline CDR1 and CDR2: SEHNR and FQNEAQ (reference sequence).

This clone was observed a few times. The CDR3 nucleotides are TGTGCCAGCAGCTTACGGGCCGGGGGAGCCACAGATACGCAGTATTTT. This codes for CASSLRAGGATDTQYF. The chain joins TRBV5-4 to TRBJ2-3; D may be TRBD2 (6 bases). Germline assignment: CDR1 SGHNT and CDR2 YYREEE (reference sequence). CDR3 length: 16 amino acids. Trimming took 2 bases from V and 2 from J, leaving 15 bases between them. Using reference TRBV5-4 and TRBJ2-3 for the parts outside the CDR3, the full variable domain is ETGVTQSPTHLIKTRGQQVTLRCSSQSGHNTVSWYQQALGQGPQFIFQYYREEENGRGNFPPRFSGLQFPNYSSELNVNALELDDSALYLCASSLRAGGATDTQYFGPGTRLTVL.